The sequence of this T cell receptor beta chain was determined in a study of blood T cells in healthy people across ages. With respect to this clonotype: Its antigen is still unknown.

Study-level points and caveats: It was not known whether donors were CMV positive (a possible confounder of expanded clonotype changes). Age advanced and TCR beta diversity per million T cells fell, roughly linearly.

Germline V gene data show CDR1 as GTSNPN and CDR2 as SVGIG (reference sequence). V lost 0 bases to trimming and J lost 2 bases; unmatched junction nucleotides: 1. The CDR3 consists of 15 residues. A second PCR, run for roughly 7 to 12 cycles, used a sample-barcoded 5' primer plus a J-beta primer mix. Each single sample gave us at least 3 million CDR3-containing paired-end reads. TCRdb re-called the 5' RACE reads with MiXCR, one entry per CDR3 protein. The data show about 680,000 distinct CDR3 sequences, around 48% seen once. Total RNA extraction produced at least 5.5 micrograms (per sample) for the study.

This chain connects TRBV30 to TRBJ2-6; 7 bases fit TRBD1. What was sequenced was blood. The receptor was derived from a woman aged 55 to 70 in good health. CDR3 DNA: TGTGCCTGGAGTGTAGGGGGCGCTGGGGCCAACGTCCTGACTTTC. It encodes CAWSVGGAGANVLTF.